The 10 T cell receptor beta chains below come from one sample, sequenced in a study of T cell repertoires in ileal Crohn's disease (dated by TCRdb to the late 2010s). The library was prepared using the immunoSEQ multiplex PCR assay. The table was pulled from immuneACCESS by TCRdb, which kept in-frame rearrangements only. Such tables lose some clones; where checked, under half of the loss comes from unresolved V genes, and the rest has no known cause. The sample yields about 17,000 clones; roughly two thirds were counted once. Together, the top ten hold roughly 5% of the sample. Sequencing used ileal tissue. Every receptor here comes from an adult with Crohn's disease.

This clone was counted a single time. This rearrangement joins TRBV18 to TRBJ1-5, with D possibly being TRBD1 (6 bases). This CDR3 is 13 amino acids long. Trimming shortened V by 5 bases and J by 5 bases, and 10 bases separated the two germline ends. From germline, CDR1 is KGHSH and CDR2 LQKENI. CDR3 region: CASSVGGHQPQHF. The CDR3 region has the DNA TGTGCCAGCTCAGTGGGGGGGCATCAGCCCCAGCATTTT.

V gene TRBV5-1 combines with J gene TRBJ2-1, with D possibly being TRBD2 (6 bases). This CDR3 region has 15 residues. Trimming cost V 0 bases and J 7 bases, with 14 bases left between them. Germline values: CDR1 SGHRS, CDR2 YFSETQ. CDR3 in DNA: TGCGCCAGCAGCTTGGATCCCGGGAGTTCGAATGAGCAGTTCTTC. Protein sequence: CASSLDPGSSNEQFF.

The chain carries TRBV30 and TRBJ2-4; perhaps TRBD1 as D (6 bases). The CDR3 covers 13 residues. Germline V lookup: CDR1 GTSNPN, CDR2 SVGIG (reference sequence). V was trimmed by 5 bases and J by 1 base, leaving 9 bases between them. CDR3 sequence (DNA): TGTGCCTGGGAGGGGGACGCCAAAAACATTCAGTACTTC. This sequence encodes CAWEGDAKNIQYF.

This clone was detected a few times. CDR3 sequence reads: CASSLYGHMNTEAFF. CDR3 DNA sequence: TGTGCCAGCAGCCTGTACGGACATATGAACACTGAAGCTTTCTTT. The gene calls are TRBV5-4 and TRBJ1-1; D perhaps matches TRBD1 (5 bases). Per germline, CDR1 SGHNT and CDR2 YYREEE (reference sequence). Trimming took 4 bases from V and 0 from J, leaving 13 bases between them. CDR3 length: 15 residues.

This clone came up a few times. The chain carries TRBV14 and TRBJ2-4; no clear D gene. V shed 4 bases and J shed 7 bases, with 14 bases lying between them. Germline-derived CDR1 and CDR2 are SGHDN and FVKESK. CDR3 length: 14 residues. CDR3 coding DNA: TGTGCCAGCAGCCCGAGACTGGCCGGGAACATTCAGTACTTC. This sequence encodes CASSPRLAGNIQYF.

Concerning this clone: Other nucleotide sequences in the sample specify the same CDR3. The V gene is TRBV6-5, the J gene TRBJ1-2; D perhaps matches TRBD1 (5 bases). The length of the CDR3 is 14 residues. CDR1 is MNHEY, CDR2 SVGAGI, per germline. Trimming shortened V by 7 bases and J by 3 bases, and 15 bases separated the two germline ends. Written as DNA, the CDR3 is TGTGCCAGCACCCCTGGGGGGTTTTACTATGGCTACACCTTC. Its translation: CASTPGGFYYGYTF.

The chain employs TRBV5-1 and TRBJ2-3; 14 positions match TRBD2. The CDR3 is made up of 16 amino acids. J was trimmed by 5 bases and V by 4 bases; bases with no gene match: 6. Germline V lookup: CDR1 SGHRS, CDR2 YFSETQ. CDR3 amino acids: CASSTATSGGGDTQYF. The CDR3, as DNA: TGCGCCAGCAGCACCGCGACTAGCGGGGGGGGAGATACGCAGTATTTT. The full variable domain, with the rest looked up from reference TRBV5-1 and TRBJ2-3, is KAGVTQTPRYLIKTRGQQVTLSCSPISGHRSVSWYQQTPGQGLQFLFEYFSETQRNKGNFPGRFSGRQFSNSRSEMNVSTLELGDSALYLCASSTATSGGGDTQYFGPGTRLTVL.

This chain links TRBV29-1 with TRBJ2-5; maybe TRBD2 (5 bases). Germline loops: CDR1 SQVTM, CDR2 ANQGSEA. Deletions cut 6 bases from V and 1 base from J, with 12 bases between. This CDR3 contains 13 residues. Here the CDR3 DNA reads TGCAGCGTACAACGGGGTTCCCAAGAGACCCAGTACTTC. Amino acids: CSVQRGSQETQYF.

This chain links TRBV7-3 with TRBJ2-7; 7 bases line up with TRBD2. V shed 4 bases, J shed 2 bases, and the junction held 5 bases outside the gene matches. From germline, CDR1 is SGHTA and CDR2 FQGTGA. The CDR3 covers 14 residues. The CDR3 loop reads CASSSRGSAYEQYF. The CDR3, as DNA: TGTGCCAGCAGCTCACGCGGGAGTGCCTACGAGCAGTACTTC. The full variable domain, completed using reference TRBV7-3 and TRBJ2-7, is GAGVSQTPSNKVTEKGKYVELRCDPISGHTALYWYRQSLGQGPEFLIYFQGTGAADDSGLPNDRFFAVRPEGSVSTLKIQRTERGDSAVYLCASSSRGSAYEQYFGPGTRLTVT.

In its sample, this clone was seen a few times. The chain couples TRBV5-1 to TRBJ1-1; D gene unclear. Trimming stripped 2 bases from V and 5 bases from J, with 13 bases between. CDR1 SGHRS and CDR2 YFSETQ come from the germline V gene. The length of the CDR3 is 14 residues. The CDR3 sequence: CASSLGGKPTEAFF. CDR3 nucleotides: TGCGCCAGCAGCTTAGGCGGAAAGCCGACTGAAGCTTTCTTT.